The clone carrying this T cell receptor beta chain was counted a few times. TCR beta CDR3 regions were amplified from RNA transcripts. The study used the HTBI primer set for a first-round RT-PCR of the TCR CDR3. From the multiplex PCR reads, TCRdb called clonotypes with MiXCR, one entry per CDR3 protein. The table records roughly 710,000 distinct CDR3 sequences, around a third of them present only once. The sample is drawn from a study of T cells in Graves' hyperthyroidism and ophthalmopathy. This CDR3 region has 17 residues. CDR1 and CDR2 from the germline V gene are MGHRA and YSYEKL. Deletions cut 0 bases from V and 2 bases from J, with 14 bases between.

This TCR came from a woman aged 40 to 50 with Graves' hyperthyroidism. Sequencing was performed on blood. The chain combines TRBV4-1 with TRBJ1-5, with D maybe TRBD1 (5 bases). The CDR3 coding sequence is TGCGCCAGCAGCCAAGATCCCACGGGGGTTGGCAATCAGCCCCAGCATTTT. This sequence encodes CASSQDPTGVGNQPQHF.